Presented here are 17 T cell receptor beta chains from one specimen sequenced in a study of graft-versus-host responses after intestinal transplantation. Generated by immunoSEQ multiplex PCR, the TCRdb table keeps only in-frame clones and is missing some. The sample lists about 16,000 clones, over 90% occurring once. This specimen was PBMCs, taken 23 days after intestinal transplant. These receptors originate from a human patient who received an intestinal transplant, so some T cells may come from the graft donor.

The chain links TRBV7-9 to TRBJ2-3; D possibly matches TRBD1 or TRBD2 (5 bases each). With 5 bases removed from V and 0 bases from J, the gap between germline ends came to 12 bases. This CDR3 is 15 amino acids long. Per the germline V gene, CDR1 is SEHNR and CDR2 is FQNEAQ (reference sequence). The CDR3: CASSPLGVSTDTQYF. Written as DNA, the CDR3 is TGTGCCAGCAGCCCCCTGGGGGTAAGCACAGATACGCAGTATTTT.

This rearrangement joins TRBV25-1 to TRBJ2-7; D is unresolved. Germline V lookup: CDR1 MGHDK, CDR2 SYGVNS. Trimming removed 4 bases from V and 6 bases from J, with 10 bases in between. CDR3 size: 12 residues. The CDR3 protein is CASSASLGEQYF. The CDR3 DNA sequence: TGTGCCAGCAGTGCATCACTTGGCGAGCAGTACTTC.

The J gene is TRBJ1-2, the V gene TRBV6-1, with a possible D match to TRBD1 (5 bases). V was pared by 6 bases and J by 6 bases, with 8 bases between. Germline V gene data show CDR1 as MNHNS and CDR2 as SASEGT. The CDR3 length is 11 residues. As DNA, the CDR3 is TGTGCCAGCAGAATAGGGGATGGCTACACCTTC. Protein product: CASRIGDGYTF.

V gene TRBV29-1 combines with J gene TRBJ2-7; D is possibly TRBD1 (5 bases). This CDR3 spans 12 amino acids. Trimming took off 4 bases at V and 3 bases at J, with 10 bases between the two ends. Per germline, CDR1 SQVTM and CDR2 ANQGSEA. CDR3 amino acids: CSVVQQGYEQYF. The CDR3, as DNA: TGCAGCGTTGTCCAGCAGGGCTACGAGCAGTACTTC.

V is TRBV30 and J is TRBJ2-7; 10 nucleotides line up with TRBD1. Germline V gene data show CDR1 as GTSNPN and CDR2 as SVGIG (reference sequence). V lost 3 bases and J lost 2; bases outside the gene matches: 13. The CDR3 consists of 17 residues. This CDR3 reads CAWRARDRGGVTYEQYF. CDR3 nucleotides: TGTGCCTGGAGGGCCCGGGACAGGGGAGGGGTGACCTACGAGCAGTACTTC.

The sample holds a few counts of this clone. CDR3 protein: CASTGELDTQYF. For the CDR3, the DNA is TGTGCCAGCACCGGTGAGCTGGATACGCAGTATTTT. The genes are TRBV11-2 and TRBJ2-3, with D unclear. CDR3 length: 12 amino acids. V was trimmed by 7 bases and J by 6 bases, leaving 11 bases between them. Germline CDR1 is SGHAT and CDR2 is FQNNGV.

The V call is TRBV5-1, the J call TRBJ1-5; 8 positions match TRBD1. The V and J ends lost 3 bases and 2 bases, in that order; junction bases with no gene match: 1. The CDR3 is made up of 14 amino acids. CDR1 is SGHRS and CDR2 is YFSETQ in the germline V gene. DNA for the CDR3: TGCGCCAGCAGCTGGGGACAGGGCAATCAGCCCCAGCATTTT. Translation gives CASSWGQGNQPQHF.

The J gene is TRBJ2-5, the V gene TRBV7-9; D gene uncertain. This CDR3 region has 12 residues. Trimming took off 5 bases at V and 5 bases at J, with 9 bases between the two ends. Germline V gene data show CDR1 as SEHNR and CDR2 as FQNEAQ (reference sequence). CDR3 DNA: TGTGCCAGCAGCCCTACGCGGGAGACCCAGTACTTC. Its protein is CASSPTRETQYF.

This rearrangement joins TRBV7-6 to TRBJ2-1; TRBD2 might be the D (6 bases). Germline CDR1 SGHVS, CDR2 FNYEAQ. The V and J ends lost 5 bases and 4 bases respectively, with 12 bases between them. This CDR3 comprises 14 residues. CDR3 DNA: TGTGCCAGCAGCCCCGCGGCGGGGTACAATGAGCAGTTCTTC. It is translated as CASSPAAGYNEQFF.

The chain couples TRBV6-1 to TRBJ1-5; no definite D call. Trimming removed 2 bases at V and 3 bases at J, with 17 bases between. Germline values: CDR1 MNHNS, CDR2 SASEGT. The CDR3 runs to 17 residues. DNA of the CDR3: TGTGCCAGCAGTGAATTCGGGCCGGTCAGGATCAATCAGCCCCAGCATTTT. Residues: CASSEFGPVRINQPQHF.

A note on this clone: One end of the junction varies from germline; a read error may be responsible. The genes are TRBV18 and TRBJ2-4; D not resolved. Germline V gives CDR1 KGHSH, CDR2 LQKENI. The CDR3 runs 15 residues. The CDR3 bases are TGCCTCAAAGGGAAAGGGCCGATAGCCAAAAACATTCAGTACTTC. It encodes CLKGKGPIAKNIQYF.

CDR3 sequence reads: CSVEDNEQFF. The CDR3 nucleotides are TGCAGCGTTGAAGACAATGAGCAGTTCTTC. The chain combines TRBV29-1 with TRBJ2-1; D is undetermined. The germline gives CDR1 SQVTM, CDR2 ANQGSEA. V was cut by 0 bases and J by 6 bases, with 0 bases left in between. The CDR3 spans 10 residues.

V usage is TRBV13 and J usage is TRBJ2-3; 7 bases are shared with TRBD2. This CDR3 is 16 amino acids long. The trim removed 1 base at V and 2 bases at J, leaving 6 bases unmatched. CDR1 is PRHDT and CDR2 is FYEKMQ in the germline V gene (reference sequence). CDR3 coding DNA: TGTGCCAGCAGCTTAGAAGCAGCGGGAACCACAGATACGCAGTATTTT. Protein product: CASSLEAAGTTDTQYF. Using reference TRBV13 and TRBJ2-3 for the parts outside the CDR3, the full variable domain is AAGVIQSPRHLIKEKRETATLKCYPIPRHDTVYWYQQGPGQDPQFLISFYEKMQSDKGSIPDRFSAQQFSDYHSELNMSSLELGDSALYFCASSLEAAGTTDTQYFGPGTRLTVL.

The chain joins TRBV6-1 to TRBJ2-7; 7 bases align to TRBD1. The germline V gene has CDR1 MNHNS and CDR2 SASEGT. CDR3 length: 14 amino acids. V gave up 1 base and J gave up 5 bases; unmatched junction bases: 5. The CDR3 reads CASSEDRGSHEQYF. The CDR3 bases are TGTGCCAGCAGTGAAGACAGGGGATCCCACGAGCAGTACTTC.

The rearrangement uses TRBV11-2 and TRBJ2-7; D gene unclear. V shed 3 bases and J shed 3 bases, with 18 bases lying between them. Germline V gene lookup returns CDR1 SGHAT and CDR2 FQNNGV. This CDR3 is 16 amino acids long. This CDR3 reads CASSFGQIPTFYEQYF. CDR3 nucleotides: TGTGCCAGCAGCTTTGGGCAGATCCCCACATTCTACGAGCAGTACTTC.

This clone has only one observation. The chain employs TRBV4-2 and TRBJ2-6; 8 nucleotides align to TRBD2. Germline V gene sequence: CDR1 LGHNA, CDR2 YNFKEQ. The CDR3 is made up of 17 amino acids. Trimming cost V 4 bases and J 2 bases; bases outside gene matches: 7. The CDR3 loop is CASSPTGGGAGANVLTF. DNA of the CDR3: TGTGCCAGCAGCCCGACGGGGGGGGGCGCTGGGGCCAACGTCCTGACTTTC.

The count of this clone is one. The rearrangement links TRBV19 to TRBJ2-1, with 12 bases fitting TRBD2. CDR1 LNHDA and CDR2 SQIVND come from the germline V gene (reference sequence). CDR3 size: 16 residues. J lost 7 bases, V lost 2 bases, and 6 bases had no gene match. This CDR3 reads CASSIIGTSGYNEQFF. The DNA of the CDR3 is TGTGCCAGTAGTATAATTGGGACTAGCGGGTATAATGAGCAGTTCTTC.